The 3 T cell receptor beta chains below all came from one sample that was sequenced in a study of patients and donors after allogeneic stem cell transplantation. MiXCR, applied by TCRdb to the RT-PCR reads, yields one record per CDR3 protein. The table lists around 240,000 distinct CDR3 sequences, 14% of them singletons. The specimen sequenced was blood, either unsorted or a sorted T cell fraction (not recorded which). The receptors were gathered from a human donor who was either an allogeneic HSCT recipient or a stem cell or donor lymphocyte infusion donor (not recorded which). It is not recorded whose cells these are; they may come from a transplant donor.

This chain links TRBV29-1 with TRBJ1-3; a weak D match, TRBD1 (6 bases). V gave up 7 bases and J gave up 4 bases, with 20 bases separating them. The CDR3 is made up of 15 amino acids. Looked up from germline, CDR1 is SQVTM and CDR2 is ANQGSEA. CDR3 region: CSAGGGASSGNTIYF. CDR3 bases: TGCAGCGCCGGAGGGGGGGCTTCTTCAGGAAACACCATATATTTT.

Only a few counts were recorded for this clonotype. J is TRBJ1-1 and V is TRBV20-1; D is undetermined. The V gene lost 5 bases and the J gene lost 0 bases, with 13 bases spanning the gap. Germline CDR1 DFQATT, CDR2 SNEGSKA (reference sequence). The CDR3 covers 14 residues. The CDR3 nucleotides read TGCAGTGCTGCTTCGGGCCCTATGAACACTGAAGCTTTCTTT. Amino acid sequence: CSAASGPMNTEAFF.

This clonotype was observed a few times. CDR3 region: CASGTGVGIGQYF. In nucleotides, the CDR3 is TGTGCCAGCGGGACAGGGGTGGGGATAGGGCAGTATTTT. The J gene is TRBJ2-3, the V gene TRBV7-3, with 10 positions matching TRBD1. J lost 11 bases, V lost 8 bases, and 10 bases had no gene match. This CDR3 is built from 13 residues. Germline V lookup: CDR1 SGHTA, CDR2 FQGTGA.